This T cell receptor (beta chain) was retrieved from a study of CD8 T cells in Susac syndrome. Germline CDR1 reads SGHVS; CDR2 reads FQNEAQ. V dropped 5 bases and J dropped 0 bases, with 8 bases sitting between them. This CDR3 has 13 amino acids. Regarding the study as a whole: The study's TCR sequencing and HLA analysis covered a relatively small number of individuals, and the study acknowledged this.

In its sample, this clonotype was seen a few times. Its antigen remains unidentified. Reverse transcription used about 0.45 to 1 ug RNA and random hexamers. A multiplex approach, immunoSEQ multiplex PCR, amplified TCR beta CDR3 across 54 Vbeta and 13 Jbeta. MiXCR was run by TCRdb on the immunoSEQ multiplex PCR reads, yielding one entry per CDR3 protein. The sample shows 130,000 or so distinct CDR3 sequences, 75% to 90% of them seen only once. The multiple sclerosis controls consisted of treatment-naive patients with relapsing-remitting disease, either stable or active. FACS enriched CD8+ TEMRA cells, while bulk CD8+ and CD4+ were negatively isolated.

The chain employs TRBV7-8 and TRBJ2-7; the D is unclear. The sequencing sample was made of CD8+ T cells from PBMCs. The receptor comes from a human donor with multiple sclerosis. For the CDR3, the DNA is TGTGCCAGCAGCCTAACCAGCTCCTACGAGCAGTACTTC. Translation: CASSLTSSYEQYF.